This T cell receptor beta chain stems from a study of blood T cell repertoires in COVID-19. The table came from immunoSEQ multiplex PCR; TCRdb's copy has only in-frame clones and leaves some out. This table has around 65,000 clones, 79% appearing once. This clone was seen a few times. CDR3 length: 15 residues. Per germline, CDR1 GTSNPN and CDR2 SVGIG (reference sequence). Trimming shortened V by 1 base and J by 1 base, and 11 bases separated the two germline ends. What was sequenced was peripheral blood. The chain couples TRBV30 to TRBJ1-5; D is possibly TRBD1 (6 bases). The receptor's source is a human donor in a cohort sampled during active COVID-19. For the CDR3, the DNA is TGTGCCTGGAGTGGCGGGGGGCGCAGCAATCAGCCCCAGCATTTT. Residues: CAWSGGGRSNQPQHF.